The 5 T cell receptor beta chains in this list originate from one sample, sequenced in a study of human T cells and chemical hapten exposure. In TCRdb, the RACE reads were re-called with MiXCR into one record per CDR3 protein. Here the sample spans 130,000 or so distinct CDR3 sequences, around 8.2% being singletons. The time point: healthy volunteer bleed at 2 weeks. The starting material, unfractionated whole blood, was used for total RNA extraction. Sequenced: whole blood. The receptors were gathered from a male donor in good health. Some clones in this sample may be carry-over from other donors' samples.

This clonotype was observed a few times. The chain uses TRBV2 and TRBJ1-1; TRBD1 aligns across 7 bases. Trimming at V came to 11 bases and at J to 7 bases, leaving 10 bases not matched to a gene. Germline loops: CDR1 SNHLY, CDR2 FYNNEI. This CDR3 region has 12 residues. CDR3 amino acids: CAASRDSLEAFF. The DNA of the CDR3 is TGTGCCGCATCGCGGGACAGCCTTGAAGCTTTCTTT.

This clonotype was counted at least ten times. This rearrangement joins TRBV4-3 to TRBJ2-5; TRBD1 matches at 10 bases. With V trimmed by 3 bases and J by 1 base, 8 bases remained unmatched. Germline values: CDR1 LGHNA, CDR2 YSLEER. CDR3 size: 17 residues. CDR3 sequence (DNA): TGCGCCAGCAGCCACGGGACAGGGGCGTCCGCCCAAGAGACCCAGTACTTC. Protein product: CASSHGTGASAQETQYF.

The chain combines TRBV3-1 with TRBJ1-3; D is unclear. Per the germline V gene, CDR1 is LGHDT and CDR2 is YNNKEL (reference sequence). V shed 0 bases and J shed 0 bases, with 9 bases lying between them. The CDR3 contains 16 residues. CDR3 sequence (DNA): TGTGCCAGCAGCCAAGAACTGGGGATCTCTGGAAACACCATATATTTT. Translation gives CASSQELGISGNTIYF.

The V and J genes are TRBV7-2 and TRBJ1-3, with 8 positions matching TRBD1. J lost 0 bases, V lost 1 base, and 11 bases had no gene match. The CDR3 extends over 19 amino acids. Germline loops: CDR1 SGHTA, CDR2 FQGNSA. This CDR3 reads CASSLDFGDRRFSGNTIYF. The CDR3 region has the DNA TGTGCCAGCAGCTTAGATTTTGGGGACAGGCGTTTCTCTGGAAACACCATATATTTT.

The chain has TRBV4-3 and TRBJ2-1; D is perhaps TRBD2 (6 bases). V was shortened by 0 bases and J by 5 bases, with 11 bases between the two germline ends. The CDR3 covers 15 residues. Germline loops: CDR1 LGHNA, CDR2 YSLEER. CDR3 DNA: TGCGCCAGCAGCCAAGATTCTAGCGAGAACAATGAGCAGTTCTTC. Translated, it gives CASSQDSSENNEQFF.